This T cell receptor (beta chain) was recovered during a study of blood T cell repertoires in COVID-19. Authors' data handling: Estimated nucleated cell counts came from reference gene primer amplification. Clones were read by immunoSEQ multiplex PCR, and TCRdb kept only the in-frame ones, dropping some. From that table come the V and J calls and clone size; the DNA was used to work out D and trimming. Altogether roughly 70,000 clones are present, 70% to 80% being singletons, with the ten largest covering roughly a third. V was pared by 4 bases and J by 3 bases, with 18 bases between. CDR3 length: 16 residues. CDR1 and CDR2 (germline): LGHDT, YNNKEL (reference sequence).

Sequences were obtained from peripheral blood. V usage is TRBV3-1 (or the pseudogene TRBV3-2) and J usage is TRBJ2-5; D is possibly TRBD2 (5 bases). This clonotype was obtained from a woman aged 70-85 years with acute or convalescent COVID-19. The DNA of the CDR3 is TGTGCCAGCAGCCCAGCGGAAAGTTTTGGAAAAGAGACCCAGTACTTC. Protein product: CASSPAESFGKETQYF.